The 8 T cell receptor beta chains listed next were all sequenced from one sample in a study of shared clonotypes between healthy human individuals. Libraries were prepared by immunoSEQ multiplex PCR; TCRdb keeps only in-frame clonotypes and omits some of them. The sample yields around 700,000 clones, 60% to 75% seen once. Sequenced input: memory CD4+ T cells sorted from blood. Documented subset: CD45RA-negative fraction. The source of these receptors is a woman in her 30s in good health.

The V gene is TRBV4-1, the J gene TRBJ1-2, with D possibly being TRBD1 (5 bases). V dropped 11 bases and J dropped 10 bases, with 20 bases sitting between them. CDR3 length: 12 residues. Germline assignment: CDR1 MGHRA and CDR2 YSYEKL. The CDR3 region has the DNA TGCGCCTCTTCCTATGCCAACAGGAACTACACCTTC. It specifies CASSYANRNYTF.

This clone was counted between two and nine times. This rearrangement joins TRBV27 to TRBJ1-2; D gene uncertain. There are 13 residues in the CDR3. Germline CDR1 reads MNHEY; CDR2 reads SMNVEV (reference sequence). The V end lost 4 bases, the J end lost 7 bases, and 13 bases lay between the germline ends. CDR3: CASSSRPLAGYTF. For the CDR3, the DNA is TGTGCCAGCAGTTCCAGACCGCTTGCTGGCTACACCTTC.

A remark on this clone: Other DNA sequences in the same sample also yield this CDR3. The chain carries TRBV27 and TRBJ2-7, with 7 bases lining up with TRBD1. Germline lookup yields CDR1 MNHEY and CDR2 SMNVEV (reference sequence). CDR3 length: 15 residues. With V trimmed by 0 bases and J by 2 bases, 4 bases remained unmatched. The CDR3 nucleotides read TGTGCCAGCAGTTTATCTGACAGGGCTACCTACGAGCAGTACTTC. Encoded protein: CASSLSDRATYEQYF.

The V gene is TRBV4-1, the J gene TRBJ2-1; TRBD2 matches at 8 bases. Germline CDR1 reads MGHRA; CDR2 reads YSYEKL. This CDR3 has 16 amino acids. The V gene end was trimmed by 6 bases and the J gene end by 9 bases; junction bases not matched to a gene: 16. The CDR3 DNA reads as TGCGCCAGCAGGACAACCTGGAGCGGGAGCTCGCGTGAGCAGTTCTTC. Its protein product is CASRTTWSGSSREQFF.

The chain has TRBV6-1 and TRBJ1-2; 8 bases match TRBD1. CDR1 is MNHNS, CDR2 SASEGT, per germline. CDR3 length equals 15 residues. Germline trimming cut 10 bases from V and 5 bases from J; bases unmatched to any gene: 15. CDR3 region: CAIGGQGSVGYGYTF. Here the CDR3 DNA reads TGTGCCATTGGAGGACAGGGTTCGGTCGGGTATGGCTACACCTTC.

V gene TRBV28 combines with J gene TRBJ1-1; 7 nucleotides line up with TRBD1. V was clipped by 6 bases and J by 2 bases; unmatched bases: 9. The CDR3 has 15 amino acids. Germline V gene data show CDR1 as MDHEN and CDR2 as SYDVKM. The CDR3 DNA sequence: TGTGCCAGCAGACCATGGACAGGAGGCAACACTGAAGCTTTCTTT. As protein: CASRPWTGGNTEAFF.

This chain links TRBV5-1 with TRBJ1-2; D is unclear. In germline, CDR1 is SGHRS, CDR2 YFSETQ. The CDR3 extends over 13 amino acids. V shed 3 bases and J shed 8 bases, with 14 bases lying between them. In DNA, the CDR3 is TGCGCCAGCAGCTCACCACCTCTTCCAGGCTACACCTTC. Its protein is CASSSPPLPGYTF.

The J gene is TRBJ2-1, the V gene TRBV7-9, with TRBD1 identical over 9 bases. The CDR3 consists of 15 residues. CDR1 and CDR2 from the germline V gene are SEHNR and FQNEAQ (reference sequence). V lost 5 bases to trimming and J lost 0 bases; unmatched junction nucleotides: 2. The chain's CDR3 is CASSPGQGSYNEQFF. The DNA of the CDR3 is TGTGCCAGCAGCCCGGGACAGGGCTCCTACAATGAGCAGTTCTTC.